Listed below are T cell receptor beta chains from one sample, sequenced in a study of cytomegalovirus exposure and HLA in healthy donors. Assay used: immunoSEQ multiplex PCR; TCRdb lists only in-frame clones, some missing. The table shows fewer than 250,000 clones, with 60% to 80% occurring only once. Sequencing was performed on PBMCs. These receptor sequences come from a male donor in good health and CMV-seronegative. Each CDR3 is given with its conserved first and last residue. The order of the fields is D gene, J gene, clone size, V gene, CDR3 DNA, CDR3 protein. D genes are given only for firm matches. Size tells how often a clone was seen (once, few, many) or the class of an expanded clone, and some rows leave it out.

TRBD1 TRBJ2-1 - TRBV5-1 TGCGCCAGCAGCAGGACAGGGCAAACCAACAATGAGCAGTTCTTC CASSRTGQTNNEQFF
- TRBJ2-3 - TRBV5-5 TGTGCCAGCAGCTTGCCGGAGGGCCGAACAGATACGCAGTATTTT CASSLPEGRTDTQYF
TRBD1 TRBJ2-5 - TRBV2 TGTGCCAGCAGCCCGGGACAGCGGGAGACCCAGTACTTC CASSPGQRETQYF
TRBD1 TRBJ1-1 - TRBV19 TGTGCCAGTAGTACCGACAGGGTGAACACTGAAGCTTTCTTT CASSTDRVNTEAFF
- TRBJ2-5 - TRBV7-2 TGTGCCAGCAGCTTACGAGCCCAATGGGAGACCCAGTACTTC CASSLRAQWETQYF
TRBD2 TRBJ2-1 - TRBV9 TGTGCCAGCAGCGTAGGTGGCGGGAGCGTCTCGAGTGAGCAGTTCTTC CASSVGGGSVSSEQFF
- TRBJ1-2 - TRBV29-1 TGCAGCGTTGTATGGCGGCAACCTCTCTGGGGCTACACCTTC CSVVWRQPLWGYTF
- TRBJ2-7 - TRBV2 TGTGCCAGCAGTGAAGGGCAGTTCGCTTACGAGCAGTACTTC CASSEGQFAYEQYF
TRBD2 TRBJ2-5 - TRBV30 TGTGCCTGGAGCGCCGGGACTAGCGGGAGCCTTGCAGAGACCCAGTACTTC CAWSAGTSGSLAETQYF
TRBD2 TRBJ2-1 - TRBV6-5 TGTGCCAGCAGCGGACTAGCGGGAGTGGGGGAGCAGTTCTTC CASSGLAGVGEQFF
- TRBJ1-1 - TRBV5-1 TGCGCCAGCAGCTTGGGAGGGGGATTTCCAGCTTTCTTT CASSLGGGFPAFF
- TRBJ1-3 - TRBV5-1 TGCGCCAGCAGCTTGGCCGCGTCTAATCCAGGAAACACCATATATTTT CASSLAASNPGNTIYF
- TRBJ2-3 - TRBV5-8 TGTGCCAGCAGCTTGTCTAGGACATTTCAATCAGATACGCAGTATTTT CASSLSRTFQSDTQYF
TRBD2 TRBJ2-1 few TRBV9 TGTGCCAGCAGCGGCGCTAGCGGGATGGCGAATGAGCAGTTCTTC CASSGASGMANEQFF
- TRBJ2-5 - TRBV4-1 TGCGCCAGCAGCCAAGTGAAAGGGGTAGAGACCCAGTACTTC CASSQVKGVETQYF
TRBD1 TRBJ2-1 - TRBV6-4 TGTGCCGGCAGTCCTCCACCGGGACAGGGATGGAATGAGCAGTTCTTC CAGSPPPGQGWNEQFF
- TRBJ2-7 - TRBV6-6 TGTGCCAGCAGTTACTCGACAGGACCCTCCGGGCGCGAGCAGTACTTC CASSYSTGPSGREQYF
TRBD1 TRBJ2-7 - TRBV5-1 TGCGCCAGCAGCTACGACAGGGCCTACGAGCAGTACTTC CASSYDRAYEQYF
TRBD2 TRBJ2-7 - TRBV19 TGTGCCAGTAGTTTCGGACTAGCGGGAGTGAACGAGCAGTACTTC CASSFGLAGVNEQYF
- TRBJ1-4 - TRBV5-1 TGCGCCAGCAGCTTGGTGGGTTGGGGCACCGAACTGTTTTTT CASSLVGWGTELFF
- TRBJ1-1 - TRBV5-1 TGCGCCAGCAGCTTGTCAGGGAAGAACACTGAAGCTTTCTTT CASSLSGKNTEAFF
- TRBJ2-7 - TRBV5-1 TGCGCCAGCAGCTTGGAGGCAGGGGCCTACGAGCAGTACTTC CASSLEAGAYEQYF
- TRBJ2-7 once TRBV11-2 TGTGCCAGCAGCACCCAGAGGAGGAGTACCTACGAGCAGTACTTC CASSTQRRSTYEQYF
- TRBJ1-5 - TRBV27 TGTGCCAGCTCCTCAGGGGGCAATCAGCCCCAGCATTTT CASSSGGNQPQHF
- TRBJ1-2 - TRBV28 TGTGCCAGCGATAATCCGGGGGCTAACTATGGCTACACCTTC CASDNPGANYGYTF
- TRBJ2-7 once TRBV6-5 TGTGCCAGCAGTTACTGGACGTTGGGTAGCGAGTACGAGCAGTACTTC CASSYWTLGSEYEQYF
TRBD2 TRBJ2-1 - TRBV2 TGTGCCAGCGTATCGACGGGACTAGCGGGGACAAATGAGCAGTTCTTC CASVSTGLAGTNEQFF
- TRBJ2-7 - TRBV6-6 TGTGCCAGCAGTTACTCGAGTATTGCGGTTGCCGAGCAGTACTTC CASSYSSIAVAEQYF
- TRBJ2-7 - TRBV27 TGTGCCAGCAGCACGAACACCTACGAGCAGTACTTC CASSTNTYEQYF
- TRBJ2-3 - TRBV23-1 TGCGCCAGCAGCGGAGGGCCCGGTGGCACAGATACGCAGTATTTT CASSGGPGGTDTQYF
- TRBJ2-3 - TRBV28 TGTGCCAGCAGCCCACCAGGGTCTAGCACAGATACGCAGTATTTT CASSPPGSSTDTQYF
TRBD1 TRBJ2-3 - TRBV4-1 TGCGCCAGCAGCCAAGAGGACAGGGGGACAGATACGCAGTATTTT CASSQEDRGTDTQYF
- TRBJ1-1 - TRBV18 TGTGCCAGCTCACCACCCCAAGGTGGGACACCTGAAGCTTTCTTT CASSPPQGGTPEAFF
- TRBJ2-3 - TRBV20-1 TGCAGTGCCCCTTCAAGCGAGACGCAGTATTTT CSAPSSETQYF
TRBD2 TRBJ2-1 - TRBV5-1 TGCGCCAGCAGCTTAGCGGGAGGGCCGGACAATGAGCAGTTCTTC CASSLAGGPDNEQFF
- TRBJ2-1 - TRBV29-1 TGCAGCGTTGATTCGCTAGCTAAGGACAATGAGCAGTTCTTC CSVDSLAKDNEQFF
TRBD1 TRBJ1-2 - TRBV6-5 TGTGCCAGCAGTTACGTCATGGGGGACAGGGGAGGCTACACCTTC CASSYVMGDRGGYTF
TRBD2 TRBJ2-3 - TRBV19 TGTGCCAGTAGTATTTGGACTAGCGAACGCACAGATACGCAGTATTTT CASSIWTSERTDTQYF
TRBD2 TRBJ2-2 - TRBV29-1 TGCAGCGTTCGTACTAGCGGGAACGCGAACACCGGGGAGCTGTTTTTT CSVRTSGNANTGELFF
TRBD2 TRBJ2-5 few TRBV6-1 TGTGCCAGCAGTGTCCCTAGCGGGAGGGCCAGCCAAGAGACCCAGTACTTC CASSVPSGRASQETQYF
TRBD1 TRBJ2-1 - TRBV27 TGTGCCAGCACAGGGGGCAATGAGCAGTTCTTC CASTGGNEQFF